Listed here are 13 T cell receptor beta chains from one sample, sequenced in a study of blood T cell repertoires in COVID-19. Profiling relied on immunoSEQ multiplex PCR, and the TCRdb table lists in-frame clones only, not all of them. The sample holds some 93,000 clones, almost 85% seen once. Sequenced: peripheral blood. These receptors were collected from a man between 70 and 80 years old with acute or convalescent COVID-19.

This rearrangement joins TRBV28 to TRBJ2-1; TRBD2 matches 8 bases. The V and J ends lost 8 bases and 6 bases, in that order; junction bases with no gene match: 3. The CDR3 extends over 12 amino acids. The V gene's germline CDR1 is MDHEN and CDR2 SYDVKM. CDR3 sequence reads: CASFSGSNEQFF. The CDR3 region has the DNA TGTGCCAGCTTCAGCGGGAGCAATGAGCAGTTCTTC.

The V gene is TRBV6-5, the J gene TRBJ1-2; tentatively, D is TRBD1 (5 bases). Germline values: CDR1 MNHEY, CDR2 SVGAGI. The V end lost 0 bases, the J end lost 2 bases, and 13 bases lay between the germline ends. This CDR3 is 16 amino acids long. The CDR3 sequence: CASSYSGMGQNYGYTF. In DNA, the CDR3 is TGTGCCAGCAGTTACTCGGGGATGGGGCAGAACTATGGCTACACCTTC.

The chain links TRBV7-3 to TRBJ2-7; 8 bases map to TRBD1. CDR1 SGHTA and CDR2 FQGTGA come from the germline V gene. J was trimmed by 4 bases and V by 4 bases; bases with no gene match: 3. This CDR3 spans 13 amino acids. CDR3 sequence: CASSSTGVYEQYF. DNA for the CDR3: TGTGCCAGCAGCTCGACAGGGGTATACGAGCAGTACTTC.

This rearrangement joins TRBV5-6 to TRBJ2-7; 9 bases are a match to TRBD1. This CDR3 has 16 amino acids. V lost 1 base to trimming and J lost 1 base; unmatched junction nucleotides: 6. Germline loops: CDR1 SGHDT, CDR2 YYEEEE. This CDR3 reads CASSLTTGGLSYEQYF. CDR3 coding DNA: TGTGCCAGCAGCTTGACGACAGGGGGGCTATCCTACGAGCAGTACTTC. Looking up the rest from reference TRBV5-6 and TRBJ2-7 gives the full variable domain: DAGVTQSPTHLIKTRGQQVTLRCSPKSGHDTVSWYQQALGQGPQFIFQYYEEEERQRGNFPDRFSGHQFPNYSSELNVNALLLGDSALYLCASSLTTGGLSYEQYFGPGTRLTVT.

The J gene is TRBJ1-3, the V gene TRBV29-1; D ambiguous. The CDR3 sequence is 14 residues long. The ends were cut back, 5 bases at V and 9 bases at J, with 20 bases in the middle. Germline CDR1 and CDR2: SQVTM and ANQGSEA. The CDR3 nucleotides read TGCAGCGTTTGGGCAGCCGTACTCGGAGGCACCATATATTTT. Translation: CSVWAAVLGGTIYF.

This sequence joins TRBV6-5 and TRBJ1-2, with D possibly TRBD1 on 5 matching bases. Trimming left V 4 bases short and J 3 bases short, with 18 bases between. The germline CDR1 and CDR2 sequences are MNHEY and SVGAGI. CDR3 length: 16 residues. The DNA for the CDR3 is TGTGCCAGCAGTTCCGCCGGGGGTTCAATCCACTATGGCTACACCTTC. Translating gives CASSSAGGSIHYGYTF.

In its sample, this clone was seen once. This rearrangement joins TRBV7-8 to TRBJ2-2; TRBD1 matches at 8 bases. Germline CDR1 and CDR2: SGHVS and FQNEAQ. The V gene end was trimmed by 5 bases and the J gene end by 4 bases; junction bases not matched to a gene: 9. The length of the CDR3 is 16 residues. The CDR3 sequence: CASSRSDRAGTGELFF. The CDR3 DNA reads TGTGCCAGCAGCAGATCGGACAGGGCGGGCACCGGGGAGCTGTTTTTT.

The chain employs TRBV10-3 and TRBJ2-1; 15 bases are a match to TRBD2. The ends lost 6 bases at V and 0 bases at J; junction bases unmatched: 3. Per germline, CDR1 ENHRY and CDR2 SYGVKD. The CDR3 is made up of 17 amino acids. The CDR3 nucleotides read TGTGCCATCAGGGGGACTAGCGGGAGGTCCTCCTACAATGAGCAGTTCTTC. It is translated as CAIRGTSGRSSYNEQFF.

The CDR3 DNA reads TGTGCCACCAGTGATTTGAGTACAGGGGATGGCTACACCTTC. Protein: CATSDLSTGDGYTF. The chain carries TRBV24-1 and TRBJ1-2, with 7 bases fitting TRBD1. Trimming at V came to 0 bases and at J to 6 bases, leaving 3 bases not matched to a gene. The CDR3 loop spans 14 amino acids. CDR1 and CDR2 (germline): KGHDR, SFDVKD.

The chain combines TRBV6-7 with TRBJ2-7, with 7 nucleotides matching TRBD2. TRBV6-7 is given ORF status, its function remaining uncertain. The length of the CDR3 is 16 residues. The ends lost 7 bases at V and 4 bases at J; junction bases unmatched: 16. The CDR3 DNA reads TGTGCCAGCATCCACTCGGCGGGAGTAGACCCGTACGAGCAGTACTTC. Protein: CASIHSAGVDPYEQYF.

The CDR3 here is CASSSRETGGTEAFF. CDR3 bases: TGTGCCAGTAGTTCAAGGGAAACAGGGGGCACTGAAGCTTTCTTT. The gene calls are TRBV19 and TRBJ1-1, with 8 bases matching TRBD1. V was pared by 5 bases and J by 4 bases, with 9 bases of the junction left unmatched. CDR3 length: 15 amino acids. Germline V gene data show CDR1 as LNHDA and CDR2 as SQIVND (reference sequence).

The V and J genes are TRBV9 and TRBJ2-3; 10 bases match TRBD2. The CDR3 runs to 18 residues. Germline V CDR1 and CDR2: SGDLS, YYNGEE. Trimming removed 0 bases from V and 0 bases from J; junction bases left unmatched: 7. CDR3 loop: CASSVAMERGGSTDTQYF. The CDR3 DNA reads as TGTGCCAGCAGCGTAGCTATGGAGCGGGGGGGTAGCACAGATACGCAGTATTTT.

The rearrangement uses TRBV19 and TRBJ1-2, with 11 positions matching TRBD1. From germline, CDR1 is LNHDA and CDR2 SQIVND (reference sequence). The CDR3 is made up of 16 amino acids. Germline trimming cut 8 bases from V and 0 bases from J; bases unmatched to any gene: 8. This chain's CDR3 is CASVPGQGAANYGYTF. In nucleotides, the CDR3 is TGTGCCAGTGTCCCAGGACAGGGGGCTGCTAACTATGGCTACACCTTC.